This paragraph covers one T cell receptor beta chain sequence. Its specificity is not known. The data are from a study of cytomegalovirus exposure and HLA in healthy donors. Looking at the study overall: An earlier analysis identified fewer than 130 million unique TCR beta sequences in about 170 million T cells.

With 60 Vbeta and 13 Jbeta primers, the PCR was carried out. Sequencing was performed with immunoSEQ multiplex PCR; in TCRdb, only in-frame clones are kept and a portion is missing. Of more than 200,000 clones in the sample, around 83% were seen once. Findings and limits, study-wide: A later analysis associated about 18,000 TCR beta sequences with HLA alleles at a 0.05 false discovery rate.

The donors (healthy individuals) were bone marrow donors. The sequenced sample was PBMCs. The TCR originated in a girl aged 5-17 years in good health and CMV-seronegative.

The CDR3 sequence: CASSLALVDRDIEKLFF. The DNA for the CDR3 is TGTGCCAGCAGCTTAGCGCTCGTGGACAGGGATATTGAAAAACTGTTTTTT. V gene TRBV7-8 combines with J gene TRBJ1-4, with 8 positions matching TRBD1. Per the germline V gene, CDR1 is SGHVS and CDR2 is FQNEAQ. CDR3 length: 17 amino acids. The V and J ends lost 0 bases and 7 bases, in that order; junction bases with no gene match: 10.